The TCR beta chain described here comes from a study of blood T cell repertoires in COVID-19. Study context: Both acute and convalescent COVID-19 samples were obtained from the United States, Italy and Spain. T cells, B-cell-depleted T cells, or PBMCs provided the cDNA or gDNA that served as material.

In the authors' methods: Reference gene primer amplification yielded estimated nucleated cell counts. Repertoires were generated with immunoSEQ multiplex PCR, while TCRdb's copy carries only in-frame clones and drops some. The DNA gave D and trimming, while V, J and clone size come from that table. The sample includes roughly 200,000 clones, more than 75% of them seen just once. Source material: peripheral blood. This TCR was sampled from a man aged 55 to 69 with acute or convalescent COVID-19.

DNA of the CDR3: TGTGCCAGCAGCTTAAGTCAGGGATGGGGCACAGATACGCAGTATTTT. It yields the protein CASSLSQGWGTDTQYF. The chain carries TRBV7-6 and TRBJ2-3; D is perhaps TRBD1 (5 bases). Germline V gene lookup returns CDR1 SGHVS and CDR2 FNYEAQ. Trimming cost V 2 bases and J 1 base, with 13 bases left between them. The CDR3 contains 16 residues.